The 2 T cell receptor beta chains in this list originate from one sample, sequenced in a study of identical twins. One entry per CDR3 protein results from TCRdb running MiXCR on the 5' RACE reads. The table includes approximately 1.8 million distinct CDR3 sequences, about 32% detected once. The specimen was cord blood. The receptor set was obtained from a newborn girl in good health.

Comments on this clonotype: A clone one base away is much larger, so this may be a read error. The chain has TRBV7-9 and TRBJ2-7; D is ambiguous. Germline CDR1 reads SEHNR; CDR2 reads FQNEAQ (reference sequence). V was cut by 7 bases and J by 7 bases, with 14 bases left in between. The length of the CDR3 is 12 residues. The CDR3 is CASTPSYNEQYF. CDR3 bases: TGTGCCAGCACCCCCTCCTACAATGAGCAGTACTTC.

The chain has TRBV3-1 and TRBJ2-1; 7 bases map to TRBD2. V trimming: 5 bases; J trimming: 2 bases; junction bases outside the gene matches: 12. CDR1 is LGHDT, CDR2 YNNKEL, per germline (reference sequence). The CDR3 runs to 17 residues. The CDR3 bases are TGTGCCAGCAGCTCCCATCGCGGGAGACCCGCCTACAATGAGCAGTTCTTC. It yields the protein CASSSHRGRPAYNEQFF.